Below are 25 T cell receptor beta chains sequenced from a single sample in a study of blood T cell repertoires in COVID-19. Only in-frame clones appear in the TCRdb table, and some are missing; sequencing was by immunoSEQ multiplex PCR. The data show fewer than 200,000 clones, with 65% to 90% seen just once and 7.5% to 10% held by the top ten. The sequenced sample was peripheral blood. These receptors originate from a middle-aged man with active or convalescent COVID-19.

The V call is TRBV9, the J call TRBJ2-7, with D possibly being TRBD2 (5 bases). The CDR3 sequence is 14 residues long. Trimming removed 4 bases at V and 0 bases at J, with 11 bases between. Per germline, CDR1 SGDLS and CDR2 YYNGEE. In DNA, the CDR3 is TGTGCCAGCAGCCCGGGCGGGCTCTCCTACGAGCAGTACTTC. This gives the protein CASSPGGLSYEQYF.

This clone appeared once. J is TRBJ2-5 and V is TRBV5-1; perhaps TRBD1 as D (5 bases). CDR1 and CDR2 from the germline V gene are SGHRS and YFSETQ. This CDR3 has 14 residues. With 4 bases removed from V and 1 base from J, the gap between germline ends came to 11 bases. CDR3 sequence reads: CASSTEGVQETQYF. CDR3 nucleotide sequence: TGCGCCAGCAGCACTGAAGGGGTCCAAGAGACCCAGTACTTC.

The J gene is TRBJ1-3, the V gene TRBV19, with 7 bases aligning to TRBD1. J lost 0 bases, V lost 2 bases, and 10 bases had no gene match. The CDR3 is 18 residues long. Germline V gene sequence: CDR1 LNHDA, CDR2 SQIVND (reference sequence). CDR3: CASSIYWTGPSSGNTIYF. CDR3 nucleotides: TGTGCCAGTAGTATATATTGGACAGGCCCGAGCTCTGGAAACACCATATATTTT. The whole variable domain, remainder taken from reference TRBV19 and TRBJ1-3, is DGGITQSPKYLFRKEGQNVTLSCEQNLNHDAMYWYRQDPGQGLRLIYYSQIVNDFQKGDIAEGYSVSREKKESFPLTVTSAQKNPTAFYLCASSIYWTGPSSGNTIYFGEGSWLTVV.

CDR3 coding DNA: TGTGCCAGCAGCTTAATAGGAGGTCGGGCTTTCTTT. It specifies CASSLIGGRAFF. The rearrangement joins TRBV7-9 to TRBJ1-1; unclear D gene. Looked up from germline, CDR1 is SEHNR and CDR2 is FQNEAQ (reference sequence). The V end lost 2 bases, the J end lost 11 bases, and 12 bases lay between the germline ends. CDR3 length: 12 residues.

The DNA of the CDR3 is TGTGCCAGCTCGCCCGGGACAGGGGAGGATGGCTACACCTTC. Amino acid sequence: CASSPGTGEDGYTF. The V call is TRBV18, the J call TRBJ1-2; 10 nucleotides agree with TRBD1. J gave up 6 bases and V 6 bases, and 7 bases lay outside the gene matches. The CDR3 covers 14 residues. Germline loops: CDR1 KGHSH, CDR2 LQKENI.

CDR3: CASSQESLSPEAFF. CDR3 nucleotides: TGCGCCAGCAGCCAAGAGTCTCTCTCCCCTGAAGCTTTCTTT. The chain links TRBV4-3 to TRBJ1-1; D uncertain. This CDR3 spans 14 amino acids. CDR1 is LGHNA and CDR2 is YSLEER in the germline V gene. V lost 0 bases, J lost 6 bases, and 11 bases lay in between.

This clone was seen only a few times. The chain combines TRBV2 with TRBJ1-5, with D tentatively TRBD1 (5 bases). CDR3 length: 14 residues. V dropped 6 bases and J dropped 5 bases, with 14 bases sitting between them. CDR1 and CDR2 (germline): SNHLY, FYNNEI. The CDR3 sequence: CASSLGQSYQPQHF. CDR3 DNA sequence: TGTGCCAGCAGCCTCGGACAATCCTATCAGCCCCAGCATTTT. The full variable domain, its missing parts supplied by reference TRBV2 and TRBJ1-5, is EPEVTQTPSHQVTQMGQEVILRCVPISNHLYFYWYRQILGQKVEFLVSFYNNEISEKSEIFDDQFSVERPDGSNFTLKIRSTKLEDSAMYFCASSLGQSYQPQHFGDGTRLSIL.

This sequence joins TRBV29-1 and TRBJ2-1; 10 bases fit TRBD1. The CDR3 contains 14 residues. CDR1 and CDR2 from the germline V gene are SQVTM and ANQGSEA. The junction had 7 bases not matched to a gene; V was cut back by 7 bases and J by 4 bases. CDR3 in amino acids: CSDRTGGWYNEQFF. For the CDR3, the DNA is TGCAGCGACCGGACAGGGGGGTGGTACAATGAGCAGTTCTTC.

The chain is built from TRBV11-2 and TRBJ1-1, with D perhaps TRBD1 (5 bases). Germline CDR1 SGHAT, CDR2 FQNNGV. V was shortened by 1 base and J by 7 bases, with 10 bases between the two germline ends. The length of the CDR3 is 13 residues. The CDR3 region is CASSLGGSDEAFF. In DNA form, the CDR3 reads TGTGCCAGCAGCTTAGGGGGCTCGGATGAAGCTTTCTTT.

The V gene is TRBV19, the J gene TRBJ2-1, with 13 nucleotides matching TRBD2. The germline V gene has CDR1 LNHDA and CDR2 SQIVND (reference sequence). Trimming at V came to 5 bases and at J to 8 bases, leaving 9 bases not matched to a gene. The CDR3 totals 16 residues. CDR3 protein: CASSVGTSGIVYEQFF. Written as DNA, the CDR3 is TGTGCCAGTAGTGTCGGGACTAGCGGGATCGTCTATGAGCAGTTCTTC.

The gene calls are TRBV7-2 and TRBJ2-3; TRBD2 is a possible D gene (5 bases). Germline-derived CDR1 and CDR2 are SGHTA and FQGNSA. The length of the CDR3 is 14 residues. Trimming took 7 bases from V and 2 from J, leaving 13 bases between them. CDR3: CASTTSGNTDTQYF. The CDR3 region has the DNA TGTGCCAGCACGACGTCCGGGAACACAGATACGCAGTATTTT.

The DNA of the CDR3 is TGTGCCAGCAGCTTAGCTCAGGGGGTTAAGACTGAAGCTTTCTTT. Its translation is CASSLAQGVKTEAFF. V gene TRBV11-1 combines with J gene TRBJ1-1, with 7 nucleotides matching TRBD1. The junction had 6 bases not matched to a gene; V was cut back by 0 bases and J by 5 bases. This CDR3 contains 15 residues. Germline CDR1 SGHAT, CDR2 FQDESV (reference sequence).

The CDR3 DNA follows: TGTGCCAGCAGCCACCAGACAGGGGAGGGCACTGAAGCTTTCTTT. Amino acids: CASSHQTGEGTEAFF. The J gene is TRBJ1-1, the V gene TRBV5-4; 8 bases map to TRBD1. Germline CDR1 reads SGHNT; CDR2 reads YYREEE (reference sequence). The CDR3 runs to 15 residues. With 4 bases clipped from V and 4 bases from J, the junction kept 9 bases outside the gene matches.

The gene calls are TRBV25-1 and TRBJ2-1, with D perhaps matching TRBD2 (5 bases). V dropped 3 bases and J dropped 10 bases, with 10 bases sitting between them. In germline, CDR1 is MGHDK, CDR2 SYGVNS. CDR3 length: 12 residues. As DNA, the CDR3 is TGTGCCAGCAGTGATGGCCTAGCCGAGCAGTTCTTC. Translated, it gives CASSDGLAEQFF.

The rearrangement uses TRBV4-1 and TRBJ2-1; TRBD2 matches 11 bases. This CDR3 region has 15 residues. Germline trimming cut 0 bases from V and 12 bases from J; bases unmatched to any gene: 7. Germline V lookup: CDR1 MGHRA, CDR2 YSYEKL. This CDR3 is CASSQEPSGRPGQFF. In DNA form, the CDR3 reads TGCGCCAGCAGCCAAGAGCCTAGCGGGAGGCCAGGGCAGTTCTTC.

This clone was recorded once. This rearrangement joins TRBV30 to TRBJ2-1; no reliable D call. This CDR3 spans 13 amino acids. The V gene's germline CDR1 is GTSNPN and CDR2 SVGIG (reference sequence). V lost 0 bases, J lost 6 bases, and 9 bases lay in between. The CDR3 reads CAWSVSGFNEQFF. The CDR3 bases are TGTGCCTGGAGTGTATCCGGGTTCAATGAGCAGTTCTTC.

This chain connects TRBV12-1 to TRBJ2-7; the DNA was not compared with TRBD2, the D call given in the table. TRBV12-1 is shown as a pseudogene. CDR3 size: 15 residues. As DNA, the CDR3 is TGTGCCAGCAGGGGACTAGCGAGAAGAAGACGCGAGCAGTACTTC. Translation: CASRGLARRRREQYF.

This chain joins TRBV3-1 (or the pseudogene TRBV3-2) and TRBJ1-4; a weak D match, TRBD1 (5 bases). V was clipped by 1 base and J by 5 bases, with 11 bases between them. Germline V gives CDR1 LGHDT, CDR2 YNNKEL (reference sequence). The CDR3 is 15 amino acids. The chain's CDR3 is CASSQGGLPNEKLFF. The CDR3 nucleotides are TGTGCCAGCAGCCAAGGGGGACTCCCAAATGAAAAACTGTTTTTT.

The V gene is TRBV2, the J gene TRBJ2-5; 9 positions agree with TRBD2. J was trimmed by 3 bases and V by 5 bases; bases with no gene match: 7. Germline CDR1 reads SNHLY; CDR2 reads FYNNEI. The CDR3 extends over 15 amino acids. The CDR3 is CASSTPRTSEETQYF. CDR3 coding DNA: TGTGCCAGCAGTACTCCCCGGACTAGCGAAGAGACCCAGTACTTC. Based on the CDR3 plus reference TRBV2 and TRBJ2-5, the full variable domain is EPEVTQTPSHQVTQMGQEVILRCVPISNHLYFYWYRQILGQKVEFLVSFYNNEISEKSEIFDDQFSVERPDGSNFTLKIRSTKLEDSAMYFCASSTPRTSEETQYFGPGTRLLVL.

This chain's CDR3 is CASSQDYRTPPETQYF. The CDR3 DNA reads TGTGCCAGCAGCCAAGATTACAGGACGCCGCCCGAGACCCAGTACTTC. The chain couples TRBV14 to TRBJ2-5; D may be TRBD1 (5 bases). The CDR3 is 16 amino acids. With 0 bases removed from V and 5 bases from J, the gap between germline ends came to 16 bases. Germline V gives CDR1 SGHDN, CDR2 FVKESK. The variable domain in full, completed from reference TRBV14 and TRBJ2-5, reads EAGVTQFPSHSVIEKGQTVTLRCDPISGHDNLYWYRRVMGKEIKFLLHFVKESKQDESGMPNNRFLAERTGGTYSTLKVQPAELEDSGVYFCASSQDYRTPPETQYFGPGTRLLVL.

The chain uses TRBV18 and TRBJ1-1; D unclear. V gave up 3 bases and J gave up 1 base, with 6 bases separating them. Germline loops: CDR1 KGHSH, CDR2 LQKENI. The CDR3 consists of 13 residues. CDR3 bases: TGTGCCAGCTCACCTAACGGGAACACTGAAGCTTTCTTT. This sequence encodes CASSPNGNTEAFF. The variable domain in full, with the rest retrieved from reference TRBV18 and TRBJ1-1, is NAGVMQNPRHLVRRRGQEARLRCSPMKGHSHVYWYRQLPEEGLKFMVYLQKENIIDESGMPKERFSAEFPKEGPSILRIQQVVRGDSAAYFCASSPNGNTEAFFGQGTRLTVV.

The rearrangement joins TRBV11-3 to TRBJ2-6, with 8 bases aligning to TRBD1. The V gene's germline CDR1 is SGHNT and CDR2 YENEEA. This CDR3 contains 16 residues. V lost 5 bases, J lost 0 bases, and 3 bases stayed unmatched. The CDR3 here is CASSPGTGSGANVLTF. Written as DNA, the CDR3 is TGTGCCAGCAGCCCCGGGACAGGCTCTGGGGCCAACGTCCTGACTTTC. The full variable domain, in which reference TRBV11-3 and TRBJ2-6 provide the parts outside the CDR3, is EAGVVQSPRYKIIEKKQPVAFWCNPISGHNTLYWYLQNLGQGPELLIRYENEEAVDDSQLPKDRFSAERLKGVDSTLKIQPAELGDSAVYLCASSPGTGSGANVLTFGAGSRLTVL.

The chain links TRBV5-1 to TRBJ1-1, with D possibly TRBD1 on 5 matching bases. CDR3 length: 16 amino acids. The germline gives CDR1 SGHRS, CDR2 YFSETQ. V shed 3 bases and J shed 1 base, with 16 bases lying between them. The CDR3 protein is CASSSREAGGNTEAFF. The DNA for the CDR3 is TGCGCCAGCAGCTCCCGAGAGGCCGGGGGGAACACTGAAGCTTTCTTT.

This chain uses TRBV5-1 with TRBJ2-5; no clear D gene. The V gene's germline CDR1 is SGHRS and CDR2 YFSETQ. The CDR3 is made up of 15 amino acids. V was cut by 4 bases and J by 1 base, with 14 bases left in between. The CDR3 coding sequence is TGCGCCAGCAGCGACCGCCCAGGTCCCCAAGAGACCCAGTACTTC. It encodes CASSDRPGPQETQYF.

This rearrangement joins TRBV28 to TRBJ2-3; TRBD2 matches at 10 bases. This CDR3 spans 14 amino acids. J gave up 3 bases and V 8 bases, and 5 bases lay outside the gene matches. The germline V gene encodes CDR1 MDHEN and CDR2 SYDVKM. CDR3 nucleotides: TGTGCCAGCGAACTAGCGGGACCAACAGATACGCAGTATTTT. This translates into CASELAGPTDTQYF.